The 6 T cell receptor beta chains in this list originate from one sample, sequenced in a study of human T cells and chemical hapten exposure. Specified time point: patch test 1, 2 weeks after DPC sensitization. Treatment noted: therapeutic diphenylcyclopropenone sensitization with weekly scalp DPC. In TCRdb, the RACE reads were re-called with MiXCR into one record per CDR3 protein. The table lists approximately 350,000 distinct CDR3 sequences, around 7% of them singletons. Sequencing was performed on whole blood, taken in connection with sensitization to the hapten diphenylcyclopropenone (DPC). All receptors come from a woman in her late teens or twenties with alopecia areata. Some clones in this sample may be carry-over from other donors' samples.

This clonotype was counted at least ten times. The gene calls are TRBV7-9 and TRBJ2-5; possibly TRBD1 for D (7 bases). Germline CDR1 is SEHNR and CDR2 is FQNEAQ (reference sequence). V lost 3 bases and J 0 bases, leaving 20 bases between the germline ends. The CDR3 has 18 amino acids. DNA for the CDR3: TGTGCCAGCAGCTTCAGGGGGGACAGAAGAACGTACCAAGAGACCCAGTACTTC. Translating gives CASSFRGDRRTYQETQYF.

This clonotype was seen more than once but under ten times. The rearrangement uses TRBV28 and TRBJ1-1; a possible D gene is TRBD1 (5 bases). The CDR3 extends over 13 amino acids. V gave up 6 bases and J gave up 4 bases, with 12 bases separating them. Germline lookup yields CDR1 MDHEN and CDR2 SYDVKM. The CDR3: CASRPTELTEAFF. The CDR3 DNA reads as TGTGCCAGCAGGCCGACAGAACTCACTGAAGCTTTCTTT.

V usage is TRBV27 and J usage is TRBJ1-4; D is possibly TRBD1 (6 bases). Germline V gives CDR1 MNHEY, CDR2 SMNVEV (reference sequence). The CDR3 is 13 amino acids. Trimming took 7 bases from V and 14 from J, leaving 20 bases between them. Written as DNA, the CDR3 is TGTGCCAGCATGAGGATGGGGGCAGGGCGTCTGTTTTTT. Its translation: CASMRMGAGRLFF.

This clonotype was seen repeatedly, ten times or more. The chain has TRBV9 and TRBJ2-1; maybe TRBD2 (7 bases). V was clipped by 0 bases and J by 8 bases, with 12 bases between them. CDR3 length: 14 residues. In germline, CDR1 is SGDLS, CDR2 YYNGEE. The CDR3 protein is CASSVEGGVDEQFF. CDR3 DNA: TGTGCCAGCAGCGTAGAAGGGGGGGTGGATGAGCAGTTCTTC. The full variable domain, its missing parts supplied by reference TRBV9 and TRBJ2-1, is DSGVTQTPKHLITATGQRVTLRCSPRSGDLSVYWYQQSLDQGLQFLIQYYNGEERAKGNILERFSAQQFPDLHSELNLSSLELGDSALYFCASSVEGGVDEQFFGPGTRLTVL.

In this sample, this clonotype turned up a few times. The chain employs TRBV20-1 and TRBJ1-1; D is perhaps TRBD1 (6 bases). CDR3 length: 15 amino acids. The germline V gene encodes CDR1 DFQATT and CDR2 SNEGSKA (reference sequence). Between the trimmed V and J ends, which lost 5 bases and 10 bases, there was a span of 26 bases. The CDR3 loop reads CSAVRDGGGSSRAFF. The CDR3, as DNA: TGCAGTGCTGTCAGAGACGGGGGCGGGAGCTCTAGAGCTTTCTTT.

This clonotype was recorded a few times. The rearrangement uses TRBV2 and TRBJ1-3, with D unresolved. Looked up from germline, CDR1 is SNHLY and CDR2 is FYNNEI. The CDR3 is made up of 13 amino acids. V gave up 7 bases and J gave up 0 bases, with 7 bases separating them. The CDR3: CASNILSGNTIYF. The CDR3 region has the DNA TGTGCCAGCAATATCCTCTCTGGAAACACCATATATTTT.